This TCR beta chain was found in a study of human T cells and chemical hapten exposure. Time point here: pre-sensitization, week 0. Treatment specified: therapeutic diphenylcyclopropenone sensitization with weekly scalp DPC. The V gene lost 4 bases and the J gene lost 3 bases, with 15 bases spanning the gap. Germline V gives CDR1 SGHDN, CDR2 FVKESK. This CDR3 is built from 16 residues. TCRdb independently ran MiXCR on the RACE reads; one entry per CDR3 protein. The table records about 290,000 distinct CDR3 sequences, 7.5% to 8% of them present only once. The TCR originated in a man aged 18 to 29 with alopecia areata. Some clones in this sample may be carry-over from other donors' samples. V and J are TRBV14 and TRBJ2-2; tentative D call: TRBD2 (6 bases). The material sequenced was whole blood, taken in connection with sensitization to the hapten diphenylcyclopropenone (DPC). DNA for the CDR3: TGTGCCAGCAGCCTCGGAGGCGGGATGGACACCGGGGAGCTGTTTTTT. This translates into CASSLGGGMDTGELFF.